This TCR beta chain is from a study of blood T cells in healthy people across ages. Primed by a sample-barcoded 5' primer and a J-beta primer mix, a second PCR proceeded for about 6 to 11 cycles. TCRdb redid the calling of the 5' RACE reads with MiXCR, one entry per CDR3 protein. The table includes approximately 1,700,000 distinct CDR3 sequences, 30% to 40% detected once. This CDR3 spans 15 amino acids. V gave up 5 bases and J gave up 6 bases, with 19 bases separating them. Germline CDR1 is SEHNR and CDR2 is FQNEAQ (reference sequence). The V call is TRBV7-9, the J call TRBJ1-2; D is undetermined. The clonotype comes from a human donor in good health. The sequenced sample consisted of blood. CDR3 region: CASSNRFGSEDGYTF. The CDR3 DNA reads TGTGCCAGCAGCAACCGGTTCGGAAGCGAGGATGGCTACACCTTC.